The 5 T cell receptor beta chains below were found in one sample sequenced in a study of cytomegalovirus exposure and HLA in healthy donors. The PCR had 60 Vbeta and 13 Jbeta primers. Repertoires were generated with immunoSEQ multiplex PCR, while TCRdb's copy carries only in-frame clones and drops some. The table records fewer than 150,000 clones, about 77% of them present only once. The specimen was PBMCs. The origin of the receptors is a man aged 50 to 60 in good health and CMV-seronegative.

The DNA for the CDR3 is TGCGCCAGCAGCCAAGGAAGTCTAGCGGGAGGAAGAGATACGCAGTATTTT. Translating it yields CASSQGSLAGGRDTQYF. V gene TRBV4-1 combines with J gene TRBJ2-3; 11 bases fit TRBD2. The CDR3 has 17 residues. Per the germline V gene, CDR1 is MGHRA and CDR2 is YSYEKL. The V gene end was trimmed by 1 base and the J gene end by 5 bases; junction bases not matched to a gene: 8.

This clone has a single count. The chain carries TRBV7-3 and TRBJ1-2; 9 positions match TRBD1. CDR1 and CDR2 (germline): SGHTA, FQGTGA. With V trimmed by 5 bases and J by 4 bases, 8 bases remained unmatched. The CDR3 runs 15 residues. The CDR3 region is CASSPGQGKGYGYTF. The DNA of the CDR3 is TGTGCCAGCAGCCCCGGACAGGGGAAAGGCTATGGCTACACCTTC.

This clone was picked up one time. The CDR3 coding sequence is TGTGCCAGCAGCGAGAAGGGGGACAATCGCCCTGAGCTGTTTTTT. Its translation is CASSEKGDNRPELFF. The J gene is TRBJ2-2, the V gene TRBV9; a weak D match, TRBD1 (6 bases). The ends were cut back, 3 bases at V and 11 bases at J, with 20 bases in the middle. The germline V gene has CDR1 SGDLS and CDR2 YYNGEE. The CDR3 sequence is 15 residues long.

CDR3 sequence reads: CASSQDISRYNEQFF. CDR3 DNA: TGCGCCAGCAGCCAAGATATTAGCAGATACAATGAGCAGTTCTTC. This sequence joins TRBV4-1 and TRBJ2-1; D remains ambiguous. The CDR3 is 15 residues long. In germline, CDR1 is MGHRA, CDR2 YSYEKL. The V end lost 0 bases, the J end lost 4 bases, and 10 bases lay between the germline ends.

The chain carries TRBV18 and TRBJ2-2, with D unresolved. The V end was cut by 6 bases, the J end by 7 bases, with 18 bases between. Germline assignment: CDR1 KGHSH and CDR2 LQKENI. The CDR3 is 15 amino acids. CDR3 protein: CASSSSVRVIGELFF. CDR3 nucleotides: TGTGCCAGCTCGTCCTCCGTCCGGGTCATCGGGGAGCTGTTTTTT.